The 25 T cell receptor beta chains in this list originate from one sample, sequenced in a study of shared clonotypes between healthy human individuals. The table came from immunoSEQ multiplex PCR; TCRdb's copy has only in-frame clones and leaves some out. Of some 1,900,000 clones listed, less than 95% are singletons. Cells designated naive CD8 were CD45RO-negative and were positively selected for CCR7, with terminally differentiated effector memory CD45RA+ cells excluded. Sequencing was done on a sample of naive CD8+ T cells sorted from blood. Receptor source: a man aged 18 to 35 in good health.

The V and J genes are TRBV13 and TRBJ2-1; 11 bases agree with TRBD2. The J segment lost 0 bases and the V segment lost 4 bases, leaving 14 bases of the junction unmatched. Per the germline V gene, CDR1 is PRHDT and CDR2 is FYEKMQ (reference sequence). This CDR3 spans 20 amino acids. The CDR3 loop is CASSSRLAGFGNSSYNEQFF. CDR3 nucleotides: TGTGCCAGCAGCTCCCGACTAGCGGGATTCGGCAACAGCTCCTACAATGAGCAGTTCTTC.

To note about this clone: Other nucleotide sequences from this sample produce the same CDR3. The V gene is TRBV9, the J gene TRBJ1-1; the D is unclear. Trimming left V 3 bases short and J 0 bases short, with 6 bases between. The CDR3 has 13 residues. Germline V lookup: CDR1 SGDLS, CDR2 YYNGEE. The CDR3 DNA reads as TGTGCCAGCAGCGACGGATTGAACACTGAAGCTTTCTTT. Encoded protein: CASSDGLNTEAFF.

This chain uses TRBV4-3 with TRBJ1-5; the match to TRBD1 covers 9 bases. Trimming took 5 bases from V and 6 from J; bases not matched to a gene: 8. Germline loops: CDR1 LGHNA, CDR2 YSLEER. This CDR3 has 15 amino acids. As DNA, the CDR3 is TGCGCCAGCAGCGCCGGGGACAGGGAGCGTCAGCCCCAGCATTTT. Its translation is CASSAGDRERQPQHF.

The chain couples TRBV12-5 to TRBJ2-3; no firm D call. The CDR3 covers 15 residues. Germline values: CDR1 LGHNT, CDR2 FRNRAP. Trimming left V 7 bases short and J 3 bases short, with 17 bases between. In DNA, the CDR3 is TGTGCTAGTGCCGGTGGGGTGGTCGAGACAGATACGCAGTATTTT. Its protein is CASAGGVVETDTQYF.

CDR3 protein: CASSPSGRSRNEQFF. In DNA, the CDR3 is TGTGCCAGCAGCCCTAGCGGGAGGTCCCGCAATGAGCAGTTCTTC. This rearrangement joins TRBV7-9 to TRBJ2-1; 11 bases line up with TRBD2. CDR3 length equals 15 residues. Germline CDR1 is SEHNR and CDR2 is FQNEAQ (reference sequence). Unmatched junction bases numbered 6, after V lost 5 bases and J lost 6 bases. Complete variable domain (other parts from reference TRBV7-9 and TRBJ2-1): DTGVSQNPRHKITKRGQNVTFRCDPISEHNRLYWYRQTLGQGPEFLTYFQNEAQLEKSRLLSDRFSAERPKGSFSTLEIQRTEQGDSAMYLCASSPSGRSRNEQFFGPGTRLTVL.

The rearrangement links TRBV6-5 to TRBJ1-1, with D uncertain. The ends were cut back, 8 bases at V and 5 bases at J, with 15 bases in the middle. Germline assignment: CDR1 MNHEY and CDR2 SVGAGI. The CDR3 sequence is 13 residues long. This chain's CDR3 is CASGQKSVTEAFF. DNA for the CDR3: TGTGCCAGCGGCCAGAAAAGTGTGACTGAAGCTTTCTTT.

This clone was detected only once. The DNA for the CDR3 is TGTGCCAGCAGTGGGGTCTTGGGGATCCCGAACACTGAAGCTTTCTTT. It encodes CASSGVLGIPNTEAFF. This chain connects TRBV2 to TRBJ1-1, with no clear D. Germline V lookup: CDR1 SNHLY, CDR2 FYNNEI. V was clipped by 4 bases and J by 1 base, with 16 bases between them. The CDR3 spans 16 residues. The full variable domain, its missing parts supplied by reference TRBV2 and TRBJ1-1, is EPEVTQTPSHQVTQMGQEVILRCVPISNHLYFYWYRQILGQKVEFLVSFYNNEISEKSEIFDDQFSVERPDGSNFTLKIRSTKLEDSAMYFCASSGVLGIPNTEAFFGQGTRLTVV.

V is TRBV7-2 and J is TRBJ2-1; 9 positions match TRBD2. In germline, CDR1 is SGHTA, CDR2 FQGNSA. This CDR3 has 17 residues. The V gene end was trimmed by 3 bases and the J gene end by 2 bases; junction bases not matched to a gene: 8. CDR3 sequence (DNA): TGTGCCAGCAGCTTTAGGGCAGCGGGGGGCCCCTACAATGAGCAGTTCTTC. Encoded protein: CASSFRAAGGPYNEQFF.

Remarks on this clone: Other DNA sequences from this sample encode an identical CDR3 as well. The gene calls are TRBV30 and TRBJ2-7, with 7 nucleotides matching TRBD2. J was trimmed by 3 bases and V by 0 bases; bases with no gene match: 5. The CDR3 contains 14 residues. Germline V gene lookup returns CDR1 GTSNPN and CDR2 SVGIG (reference sequence). CDR3 bases: TGTGCCTGGAGTGTACCCGGCGGGGGCTACGAGCAGTACTTC. Its translation: CAWSVPGGGYEQYF. Using reference TRBV30 and TRBJ2-7 for the parts outside the CDR3, the full variable domain is SQTIHQWPATLVQPVGSPLSLECTVEGTSNPNLYWYRQAAGRGLQLLFYSVGIGQISSEVPQNLSASRPQDRQFILSSKKLLLSDSGFYLCAWSVPGGGYEQYFGPGTRLTVT.

The genes are TRBV27 and TRBJ2-7; 11 bases fit TRBD1. This CDR3 has 16 amino acids. The V segment lost 2 bases and the J segment 6 bases; nucleotides outside the gene matches: 9. Germline V gene data show CDR1 as MNHEY and CDR2 as SMNVEV (reference sequence). This CDR3 reads CASSLMLGQGASEQYF. DNA of the CDR3: TGTGCCAGCAGTTTAATGTTAGGACAGGGGGCGTCCGAGCAGTACTTC.

The V gene is TRBV27, the J gene TRBJ2-3; 7 bases are a match to TRBD2. Looked up from germline, CDR1 is MNHEY and CDR2 is SMNVEV (reference sequence). The CDR3 consists of 15 residues. Unmatched junction bases numbered 5, after V lost 0 bases and J lost 5 bases. The CDR3 sequence is CASSLSISGGDTQYF. CDR3 DNA: TGTGCCAGCAGTTTATCAATCTCGGGAGGAGATACGCAGTATTTT.

The chain combines TRBV6-5 with TRBJ2-2; D is uncertain. Germline CDR1 is MNHEY and CDR2 is SVGAGI. CDR3 length equals 15 residues. Trimming shortened V by 8 bases and J by 1 base, and 14 bases separated the two germline ends. DNA for the CDR3: TGTGCCAGCGAGAGCAACAGTCTGAACACCGGGGAGCTGTTTTTT. This sequence encodes CASESNSLNTGELFF.

This clone was picked up a small number of times. The chain carries TRBV9 and TRBJ1-2; D gene uncertain. The germline CDR1 and CDR2 sequences are SGDLS and YYNGEE. The V end lost 0 bases, the J end lost 2 bases, and 8 bases lay between the germline ends. This CDR3 has 14 amino acids. Written as DNA, the CDR3 is TGTGCCAGCAGCGTAGCGGCGGAAAACTATGGCTACACCTTC. Its translation is CASSVAAENYGYTF. Filled out from reference TRBV9 and TRBJ1-2, the complete variable domain reads DSGVTQTPKHLITATGQRVTLRCSPRSGDLSVYWYQQSLDQGLQFLIQYYNGEERAKGNILERFSAQQFPDLHSELNLSSLELGDSALYFCASSVAAENYGYTFGSGTRLTVV.

CDR3 residues: CAWSDSPAGELFF. The CDR3 bases are TGTGCCTGGAGCGACAGTCCCGCCGGGGAGCTGTTTTTT. This chain uses TRBV30 with TRBJ2-2, with a weak D call TRBD1 (5 bases). Germline V gene sequence: CDR1 GTSNPN, CDR2 SVGIG (reference sequence). V was cut by 3 bases and J by 6 bases, with 11 bases left in between. The CDR3 spans 13 residues.

The chain employs TRBV6-5 and TRBJ1-2; D unclear. This CDR3 contains 15 residues. Trimming removed 2 bases from V and 6 bases from J, with 16 bases in between. Germline CDR1 and CDR2: MNHEY and SVGAGI. The CDR3 DNA follows: TGTGCCAGCAGTTACAATACGTTGCATATAGATGGCTACACCTTC. It encodes CASSYNTLHIDGYTF.

This chain connects TRBV27 to TRBJ2-5; D is ambiguous. The V end was cut by 2 bases, the J end by 7 bases, with 14 bases between. This CDR3 spans 14 amino acids. Looked up from germline, CDR1 is MNHEY and CDR2 is SMNVEV (reference sequence). DNA for the CDR3: TGTGCCAGCAGTTTAATGCTAGATAGTGGGACCCAGTACTTC. Translating gives CASSLMLDSGTQYF.

V is TRBV2 and J is TRBJ1-1, with a possible D match to TRBD1 (6 bases). This CDR3 is built from 11 residues. With 8 bases removed from V and 7 bases from J, the gap between germline ends came to 11 bases. Germline lookup yields CDR1 SNHLY and CDR2 FYNNEI. The CDR3 is CASGYRDEAFF. The CDR3 DNA sequence: TGTGCCAGCGGGTACAGGGATGAAGCTTTCTTT.

A word on this clone: This same CDR3 is encoded by further DNA sequences in the sample. This chain links TRBV6-5 with TRBJ2-3; no clear D. V lost 3 bases to trimming and J lost 8 bases, with 9 bases between them. The germline CDR1 and CDR2 sequences are MNHEY and SVGAGI. There are 12 residues in the CDR3. CDR3 sequence reads: CASSYGEGTQYF. Written as DNA, the CDR3 is TGTGCCAGCAGTTATGGGGAAGGTACGCAGTATTTT.

V and J are TRBV6-6 and TRBJ2-7; weak D call: TRBD1 (6 bases). Per the germline V gene, CDR1 is MNHNY and CDR2 is SVGAGI (reference sequence). V lost 8 bases, J lost 3 bases, and 14 bases lay in between. This CDR3 region has 13 residues. The CDR3 spells CASSRQDHYEQYF. CDR3 nucleotides: TGTGCCAGCTCGAGACAGGATCACTACGAGCAGTACTTC.

The chain employs TRBV5-1 and TRBJ2-7; D could derive from TRBD1 or TRBD2 (5 bases each). Germline loops: CDR1 SGHRS, CDR2 YFSETQ. The CDR3 loop spans 15 amino acids. V gave up 3 bases and J gave up 3 bases, with 16 bases separating them. For the CDR3, the DNA is TGCGCCAGCAGCTACCGGGACGGGGTAAACTACGAGCAGTACTTC. Protein sequence: CASSYRDGVNYEQYF.

The rearrangement joins TRBV30 to TRBJ1-2; D unclear. The germline V gene encodes CDR1 GTSNPN and CDR2 SVGIG (reference sequence). This CDR3 comprises 14 residues. V lost 7 bases to trimming and J lost 7 bases, with 22 bases between them. This CDR3 is CASDTFTQGGGYTF. The CDR3 coding sequence is TGTGCCTCAGACACCTTTACCCAAGGAGGTGGCTACACCTTC.

The chain has TRBV9 and TRBJ2-3; 11 nucleotides align to TRBD2. The germline V gene encodes CDR1 SGDLS and CDR2 YYNGEE. The CDR3 is 16 amino acids. J lost 4 bases, V lost 3 bases, and 7 bases had no gene match. CDR3 sequence: CASSGLAGGRSDTQYF. DNA of the CDR3: TGTGCCAGCAGCGGTTTAGCGGGGGGGCGATCAGATACGCAGTATTTT.

The chain uses TRBV4-3 and TRBJ2-7; TRBD2 matches at 10 bases. CDR1 and CDR2 (germline): LGHNA, YSLEER. The CDR3 sequence is 16 residues long. The ends lost 3 bases at V and 2 bases at J; junction bases unmatched: 7. CDR3 coding DNA: TGCGCCAGCAGCCAGGTCCTAGCGGGAGAAGCCTACGAGCAGTACTTC. Its translation is CASSQVLAGEAYEQYF.

The genes are TRBV5-4 and TRBJ1-1; D gene uncertain. Trimming pared 5 bases from V and 6 bases from J, leaving 14 bases between. Looked up from germline, CDR1 is SGHNT and CDR2 is YYREEE (reference sequence). This CDR3 has 13 residues. The CDR3 DNA reads TGTGCCAGCAGGAATGGCCCAACCCCTGAAGCTTTCTTT. Its protein product is CASRNGPTPEAFF.

The chain employs TRBV7-6 and TRBJ2-7; 7 bases fit TRBD1. This CDR3 contains 14 residues. The V segment lost 0 bases and the J segment 2 bases; nucleotides outside the gene matches: 1. The germline V gene encodes CDR1 SGHVS and CDR2 FNYEAQ. The CDR3 DNA sequence: TGTGCCAGCAGCTTAGCAGGGGGCGCCTACGAGCAGTACTTC. Amino acid sequence: CASSLAGGAYEQYF.